This T cell receptor beta chain was observed in a study of metastatic and nonmetastatic thyroid tumors. Study-level points and caveats: When malignant thyroid tumors were compared with benign nodules, TCR beta diversity was reportedly significantly higher in the malignant tumors. This held in both blood and tumor samples.

This clone was observed at least ten times. Its antigen is undetermined. One junction end disagrees with the germline gene, perhaps due to a read error. No patient had received any treatment before thyroid surgery. This CDR3 contains 13 residues. CDR1 and CDR2 (germline): SSHAT, FNYEAQ (reference sequence). TCRdb reprocessed the PCR reads using MiXCR. The table records some 31,000 clones, roughly 20% of them present only once. Sequencing was performed on blood. This receptor was identified in a female donor with papillary thyroid cancer or a benign thyroid nodule (not recorded which). Some clones in this sample may be carry-over from other donors' samples. The chain employs TRBV7-7 and TRBJ2-7; no clear D gene. The CDR3 DNA follows: TGTGCTAGCAGCTTACTGCTAGGATACGAGCAGTACTTC. Its translation is CASSLLLGYEQYF.